This entry features one T cell receptor (beta chain) sequence. A few counts support this clone. The antigen this receptor binds is unknown. Base qualities are not at hand, and no much larger clone is one base apart. From its cysteine to its phenylalanine, the CDR3 spans 13 amino acids. CDR3 DNA only is kept here, 39 bases in frame from base 1. From V the trimming removes 5 bases and from J it removes 7 bases, while the gene matches leave 3 bases of the junction unaccounted for. The germline V gene (reference sequence) gives CDR1 as MNHNY and CDR2 as SVGAGI. This entry comes from a study of beta chain features in type 1 diabetes (dated by TCRdb to 2017 to 2018). Regarding the complete study: Mean age, gender distribution, total cell number and subset yield did not differ between patients and healthy donors. Naive and central memory subsets were obtained from all 30 or so donors, but regulatory and stem cell-like memory subsets were isolated from only 8 patients and 8 healthy donors. Across all samples, 107,917,701 sorted cells were examined, and cell number per subset correlated strongly with RNA yield. The study compared TCRB repertoires of sorted circulating CD4+ T cell subsets between recently diagnosed type 1 diabetes patients and matched healthy donors.

Each donor gave one peripheral blood draw, averaging around 0.11 L, which was collected into heparinised tubes. Naive, central memory, regulatory and stem cell-like memory CD4+ T cells were sorted on a BD FACSAria II using a panel including CD45RO, CCR7, CD25, CD127, CD95 and CD27. A purity above 98% was achieved for all sorted populations. PBMCs were isolated right away by Lymphoprep density gradient centrifugation and were stained directly, without culture. Samples were stained and sorted in pairs, with one healthy donor and one patient per experiment, so that batch effects were minimized. Study-wide findings and limitations: Because cDNA rather than genomic DNA was sequenced, highly expressing activated cells could have been over-represented, although no difference in activation and CD3 levels was found between groups. Fewer insertions and more nucleotide deletions at VDJ recombination sites were observed in patients with type 1 diabetes, implying thymic rearrangement abnormalities. A moderate but significant shortening of TCRB CDR3 length was observed in type 1 diabetes patients in all four CD4+ subsets. Naive, central memory and regulatory TCRB repertoires appeared to be more similar among patients than among healthy donors. Because the HLA sub-analyses included only small numbers of individuals, any influence of HLA type on TCRB rearrangement was left unresolved. PCR may preferentially amplify shorter templates, but because patient and control samples were amplified and corrected together, any resulting skew would affect both groups equally.

The entire amount of isolated RNA was reverse transcribed using the High Capacity cDNA Reverse Transcription Kit, so the sequenced TCRB transcripts were expressed ones. Naive, central memory and regulatory T cell samples underwent deep immunoSEQ sequencing, averaging roughly 3.5 million total reads per sample. Sorted cells were lysed in RLT buffer, and RNA was extracted using DNase-treated RNeasy Micro or Mini kits according to cell number. To prevent cross-contamination, every cell subset was processed on its own, while patient and healthy donor samples were processed together. The immunoSEQ multiplex PCR was used to amplify TCRB sequences from cDNA, yielding 87-bp fragments that span the CDR3 region. Amplicons were sequenced on the Illumina HiSeq platform. From the authors' description of their analysis: Synthetic template baselines were used to correct PCR bias computationally, reads within Hamming distance 2 were collapsed together, and singletons that could not be merged were discarded. Reads were aligned against IMGT so that V, D and J genes, CDR3 length and insertions or deletions at six rearrangement sites could be assigned. Within each subset, clonotype counts were normalized to the number of sorted cells before true diversity and Gini coefficients were calculated with the tcR R package. Repertoire sharing was quantified using the overlap coefficient calculated on TCRB nucleotide sequences. Out-of-frame TCRB sequences from naive cells were analyzed as a proxy for the pre-selection repertoire. Here the immuneACCESS table is served through TCRdb, limited to in-frame sequences with V and J called. Missing clones are a known gap in these copies; in checked studies unresolved V genes cover under half, and the rest lacks a known reason. The DNA was the basis for D and trimming; V, J and clone size are from that table. For this sample there are 240,000 or so clones; more than 11% appear just once. About 0.018% of the sample belongs to the ten largest clones.

The specimen was naive CD4+ T cells from blood. Reading the label with the study, this specimen's cell subset or site is: true naive CD4+ T cells. In this chain, TRBV6-6 is recombined with TRBJ1-5, with 9 middle bases fitting TRBD1. This sequence was found in a man in his thirties or forties with type 1 diabetes. The base sequence is TGTGCCAGCAGTAACGGACAGGGGCAGCCCCAGCATTTT. This gives the protein CASSNGQGQPQHF.